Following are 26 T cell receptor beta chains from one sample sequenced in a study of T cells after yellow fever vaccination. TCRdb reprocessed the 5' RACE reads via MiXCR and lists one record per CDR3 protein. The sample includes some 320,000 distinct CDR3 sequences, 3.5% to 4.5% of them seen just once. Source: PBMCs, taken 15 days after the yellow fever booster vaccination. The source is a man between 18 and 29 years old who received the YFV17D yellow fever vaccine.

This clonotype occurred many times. The CDR3 here is CASSPPGHRDTQYF. The CDR3 coding sequence is TGTGCCAGCAGCCCCCCGGGCCACCGGGATACGCAGTATTTT. V gene TRBV7-9 combines with J gene TRBJ2-3; D is unresolved. V dropped 5 bases and J dropped 6 bases, with 15 bases sitting between them. This CDR3 region has 14 residues. CDR1 is SEHNR and CDR2 is FQNEAQ in the germline V gene (reference sequence). The full variable domain, in which reference TRBV7-9 and TRBJ2-3 provide the parts outside the CDR3, is DTGVSQNPRHKITKRGQNVTFRCDPISEHNRLYWYRQTLGQGPEFLTYFQNEAQLEKSRLLSDRFSAERPKGSFSTLEIQRTEQGDSAMYLCASSPPGHRDTQYFGPGTRLTVL.

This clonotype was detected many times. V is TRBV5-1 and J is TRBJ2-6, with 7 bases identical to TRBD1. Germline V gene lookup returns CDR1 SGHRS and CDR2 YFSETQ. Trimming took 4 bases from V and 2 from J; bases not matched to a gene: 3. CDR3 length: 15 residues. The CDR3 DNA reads TGCGCCAGCAGCCGTGACAGGGCTGGGGCCAACGTCCTGACTTTC. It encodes CASSRDRAGANVLTF.

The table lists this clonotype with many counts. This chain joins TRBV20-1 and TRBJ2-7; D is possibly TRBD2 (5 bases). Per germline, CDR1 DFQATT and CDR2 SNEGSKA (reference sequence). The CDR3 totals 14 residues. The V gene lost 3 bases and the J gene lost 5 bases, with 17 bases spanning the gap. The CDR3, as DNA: TGCAGTGCTAGCCGGGGTAGCCCCAGGAACGAGCAGTACGTC. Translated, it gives CSASRGSPRNEQYV.

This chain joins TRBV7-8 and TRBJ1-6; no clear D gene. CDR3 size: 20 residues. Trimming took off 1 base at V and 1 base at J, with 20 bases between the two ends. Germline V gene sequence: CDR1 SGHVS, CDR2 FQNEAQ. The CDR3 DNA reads TGTGCCAGCAGCTTAGTCGGCAGGACGTTGGCGAGATCCTATAATTCACCCCTCCACTTT. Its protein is CASSLVGRTLARSYNSPLHF.

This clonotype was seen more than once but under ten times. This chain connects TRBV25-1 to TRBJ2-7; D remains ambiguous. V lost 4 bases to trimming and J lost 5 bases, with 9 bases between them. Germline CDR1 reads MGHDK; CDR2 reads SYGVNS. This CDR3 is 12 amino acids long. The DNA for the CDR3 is TGTGCCAGCAGTGGGCATGCCCACGAGCAGTACTTC. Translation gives CASSGHAHEQYF.

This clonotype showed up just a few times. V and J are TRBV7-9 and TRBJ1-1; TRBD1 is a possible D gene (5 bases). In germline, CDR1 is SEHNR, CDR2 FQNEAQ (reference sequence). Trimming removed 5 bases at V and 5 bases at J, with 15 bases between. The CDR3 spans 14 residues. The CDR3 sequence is CASSGSGEGTEAFF. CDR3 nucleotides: TGTGCCAGCAGCGGATCGGGGGAAGGGACTGAAGCTTTCTTT.

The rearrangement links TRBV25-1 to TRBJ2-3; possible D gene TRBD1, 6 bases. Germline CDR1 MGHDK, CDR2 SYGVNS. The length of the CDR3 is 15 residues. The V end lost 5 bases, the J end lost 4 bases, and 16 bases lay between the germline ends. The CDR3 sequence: CASSSPGVRADTQYF. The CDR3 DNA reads TGTGCCAGCAGTAGCCCAGGGGTGAGGGCAGATACGCAGTATTTT.

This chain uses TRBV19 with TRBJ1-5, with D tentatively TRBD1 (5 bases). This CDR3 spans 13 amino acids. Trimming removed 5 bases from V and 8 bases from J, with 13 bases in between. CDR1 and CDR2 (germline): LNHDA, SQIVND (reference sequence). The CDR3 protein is CASSVQGGEPQHF. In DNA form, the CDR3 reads TGTGCCAGTAGTGTCCAGGGAGGGGAGCCCCAGCATTTT.

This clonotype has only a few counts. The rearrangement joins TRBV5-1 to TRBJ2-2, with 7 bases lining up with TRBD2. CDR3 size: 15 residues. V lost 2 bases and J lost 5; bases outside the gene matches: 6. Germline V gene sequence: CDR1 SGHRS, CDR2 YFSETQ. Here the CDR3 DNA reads TGCGCCAGCAGCTTTCGGCTAGCGGAAACCGGGGAGCTGTTTTTT. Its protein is CASSFRLAETGELFF.

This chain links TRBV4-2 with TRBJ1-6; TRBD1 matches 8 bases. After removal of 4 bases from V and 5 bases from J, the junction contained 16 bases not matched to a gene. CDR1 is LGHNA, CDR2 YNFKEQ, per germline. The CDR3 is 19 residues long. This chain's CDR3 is CASSRLMEPQGADNSPLHF. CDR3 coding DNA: TGTGCCAGCAGCCGGCTTATGGAACCCCAGGGGGCGGATAATTCACCCCTCCACTTT.

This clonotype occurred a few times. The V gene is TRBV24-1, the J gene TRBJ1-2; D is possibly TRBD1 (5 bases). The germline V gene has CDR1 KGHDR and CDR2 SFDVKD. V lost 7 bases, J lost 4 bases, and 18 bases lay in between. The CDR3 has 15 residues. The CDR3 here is CATRMDGSQGYGYTF. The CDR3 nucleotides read TGTGCCACCAGGATGGACGGGAGCCAGGGCTATGGCTACACCTTC.

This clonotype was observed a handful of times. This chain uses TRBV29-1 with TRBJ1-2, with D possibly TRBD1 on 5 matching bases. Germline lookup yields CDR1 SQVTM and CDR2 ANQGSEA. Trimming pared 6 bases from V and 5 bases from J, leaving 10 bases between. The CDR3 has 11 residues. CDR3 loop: CSVGGNYGYTF. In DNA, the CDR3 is TGCAGCGTGGGGGGGAATTATGGCTACACCTTC.

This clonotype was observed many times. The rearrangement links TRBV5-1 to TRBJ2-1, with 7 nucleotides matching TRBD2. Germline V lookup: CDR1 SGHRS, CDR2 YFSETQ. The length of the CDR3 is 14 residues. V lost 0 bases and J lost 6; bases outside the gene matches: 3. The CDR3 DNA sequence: TGCGCCAGCAGCTTGGACACTAGCGCCAATGAGCAGTTCTTC. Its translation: CASSLDTSANEQFF.

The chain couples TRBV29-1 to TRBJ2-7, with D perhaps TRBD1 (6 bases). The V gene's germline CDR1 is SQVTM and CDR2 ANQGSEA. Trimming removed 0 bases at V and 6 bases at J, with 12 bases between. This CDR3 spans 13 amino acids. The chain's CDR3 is CSVEDTTGSEQYF. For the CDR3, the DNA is TGCAGCGTTGAAGATACTACAGGGAGCGAGCAGTACTTC.

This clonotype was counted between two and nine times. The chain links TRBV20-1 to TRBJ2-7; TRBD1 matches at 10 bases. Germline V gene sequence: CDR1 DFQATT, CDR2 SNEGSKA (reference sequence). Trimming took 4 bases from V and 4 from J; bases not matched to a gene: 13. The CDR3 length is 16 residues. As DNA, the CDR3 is TGCAGTGCTAAAGACTTGACAGGGGGCTTATCTTACGAGCAGTACTTC. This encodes CSAKDLTGGLSYEQYF.

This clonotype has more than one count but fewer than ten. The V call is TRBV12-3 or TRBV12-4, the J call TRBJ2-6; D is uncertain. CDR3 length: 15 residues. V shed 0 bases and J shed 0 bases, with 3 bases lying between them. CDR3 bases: TGTGCCAGCAGTTTAGCAGTCTCTGGGGCCAACGTCCTGACTTTC. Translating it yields CASSLAVSGANVLTF.

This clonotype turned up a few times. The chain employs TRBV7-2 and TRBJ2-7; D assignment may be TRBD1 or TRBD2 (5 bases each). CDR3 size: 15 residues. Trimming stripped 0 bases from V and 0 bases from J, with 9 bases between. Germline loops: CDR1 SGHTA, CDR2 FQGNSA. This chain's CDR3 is CASSLAPGSSYEQYF. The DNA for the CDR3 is TGTGCCAGCAGCTTAGCGCCAGGGAGCTCCTACGAGCAGTACTTC. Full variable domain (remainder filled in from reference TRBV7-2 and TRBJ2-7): GAGVSQSPSNKVTEKGKDVELRCDPISGHTALYWYRQSLGQGLEFLIYFQGNSAPDKSGLPSDRFSAERTGGSVSTLTIQRTQQEDSAVYLCASSLAPGSSYEQYFGPGTRLTVT.

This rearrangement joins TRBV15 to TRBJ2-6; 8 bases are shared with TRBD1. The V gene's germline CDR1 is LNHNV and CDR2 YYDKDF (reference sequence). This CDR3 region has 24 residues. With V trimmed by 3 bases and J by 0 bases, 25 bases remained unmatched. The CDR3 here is CATSSLRGQGPLPGSSSGANVLTF. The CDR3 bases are TGTGCCACCAGCAGCCTACGAGGACAGGGACCGCTGCCTGGATCAAGCTCTGGGGCCAACGTCCTGACTTTC.

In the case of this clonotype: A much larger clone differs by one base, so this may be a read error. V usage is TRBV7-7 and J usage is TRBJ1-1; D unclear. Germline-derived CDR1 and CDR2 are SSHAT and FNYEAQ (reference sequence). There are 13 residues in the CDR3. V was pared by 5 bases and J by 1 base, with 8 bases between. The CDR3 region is CASSMIQNTEAFF. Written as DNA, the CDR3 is TGTGCCAGCAGCATGATCCAGAACACTGAAGCTTTCTTT.

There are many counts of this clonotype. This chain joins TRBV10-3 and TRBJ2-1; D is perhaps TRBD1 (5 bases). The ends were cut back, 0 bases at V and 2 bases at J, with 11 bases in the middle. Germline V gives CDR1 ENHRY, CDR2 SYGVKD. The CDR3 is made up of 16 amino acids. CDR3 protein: CAISESGAETYNEQFF. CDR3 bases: TGTGCCATCAGTGAGTCAGGGGCAGAAACCTACAATGAGCAGTTCTTC.

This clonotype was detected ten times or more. In DNA form, the CDR3 reads TGCAGTGCTAAGCTAGCGGGGTGGGGGACAGATACGCAGTATTTT. Its protein product is CSAKLAGWGTDTQYF. This chain links TRBV20-1 with TRBJ2-3, with 9 bases lining up with TRBD2. CDR3 length equals 15 residues. Germline CDR1 is DFQATT and CDR2 is SNEGSKA (reference sequence). The ends lost 4 bases at V and 3 bases at J; junction bases unmatched: 8.

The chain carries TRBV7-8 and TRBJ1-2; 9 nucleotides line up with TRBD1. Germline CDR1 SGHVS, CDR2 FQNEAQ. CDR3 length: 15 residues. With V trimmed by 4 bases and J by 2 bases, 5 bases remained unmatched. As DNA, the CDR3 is TGTGCCAGCAGCTCTTACAGGGGGCGGAACTATGGCTACACCTTC. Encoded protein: CASSSYRGRNYGYTF.

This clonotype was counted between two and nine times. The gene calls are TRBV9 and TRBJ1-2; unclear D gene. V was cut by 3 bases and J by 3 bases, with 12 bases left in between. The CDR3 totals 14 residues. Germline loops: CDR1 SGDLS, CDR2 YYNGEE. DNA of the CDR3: TGTGCCAGCAGCGCATCTACATCTGACTATGGCTACACCTTC. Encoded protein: CASSASTSDYGYTF.

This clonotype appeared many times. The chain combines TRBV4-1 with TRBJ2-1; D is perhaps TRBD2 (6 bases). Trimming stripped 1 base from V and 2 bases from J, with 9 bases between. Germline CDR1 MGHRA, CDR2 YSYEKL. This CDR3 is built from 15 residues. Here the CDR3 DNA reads TGCGCCAGCAGCCAAGTCGGGACTCCCTACAATGAGCAGTTCTTC. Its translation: CASSQVGTPYNEQFF.

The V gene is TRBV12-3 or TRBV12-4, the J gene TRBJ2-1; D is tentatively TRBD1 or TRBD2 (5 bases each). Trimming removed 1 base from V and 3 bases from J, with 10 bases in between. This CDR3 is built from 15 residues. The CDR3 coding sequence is TGTGCCAGCAGTTTAGGGGACCCAAACTACAATGAGCAGTTCTTC. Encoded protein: CASSLGDPNYNEQFF.

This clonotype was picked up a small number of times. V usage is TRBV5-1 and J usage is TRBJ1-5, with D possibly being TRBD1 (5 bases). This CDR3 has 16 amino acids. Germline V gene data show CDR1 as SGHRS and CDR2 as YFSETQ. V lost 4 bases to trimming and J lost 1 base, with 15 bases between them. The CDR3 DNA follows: TGCGCCAGCAGCCCGGGAGCCGGGACGAGCAATCAGCCCCAGCATTTT. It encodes CASSPGAGTSNQPQHF.